These 9 T cell receptor beta chains came from one sample sequenced in a study of blood T cell repertoires in COVID-19. The repertoire was sequenced with immunoSEQ multiplex PCR; TCRdb's copy has only in-frame clones and lacks some. The data show around 97,000 clones, about 80% seen once. Specimen: peripheral blood. The receptor set was obtained from a human donor in a cohort sampled during active COVID-19.

The chain is built from TRBV2 and TRBJ1-2; maybe TRBD1 (5 bases). This CDR3 has 12 amino acids. V was shortened by 8 bases and J by 4 bases, with 11 bases between the two germline ends. CDR1 is SNHLY and CDR2 is FYNNEI in the germline V gene. The CDR3: CASSTDFYGYTF. CDR3 nucleotide sequence: TGTGCCAGCTCGACAGACTTCTATGGCTACACCTTC.

The chain links TRBV28 to TRBJ2-2; no clear D gene. With 1 base removed from V and 4 bases from J, the gap between germline ends came to 7 bases. The CDR3 length is 14 residues. Per germline, CDR1 MDHEN and CDR2 SYDVKM. In DNA form, the CDR3 reads TGTGCCAGCAGTTTATCACATCTCACCGGGGAGCTGTTTTTT. It encodes CASSLSHLTGELFF.

This clone was detected once. V usage is TRBV6-1 and J usage is TRBJ1-5; a possible D gene is TRBD1 (6 bases). CDR3 size: 15 residues. V was shortened by 2 bases and J by 2 bases, with 10 bases between the two germline ends. Germline loops: CDR1 MNHNS, CDR2 SASEGT. CDR3 nucleotide sequence: TGTGCCAGCAGTGAACCAGGGGTTCGCAATCAGCCCCAGCATTTT. Encoded protein: CASSEPGVRNQPQHF.

The DNA for the CDR3 is TGTGCCAGCAGCTTAAGAGGGTATAGCAATCAGCCCCAGCATTTT. This sequence encodes CASSLRGYSNQPQHF. The rearrangement links TRBV11-2 to TRBJ1-5; D is unclear. The CDR3 consists of 15 residues. Trimming removed 2 bases at V and 0 bases at J, with 8 bases between. Germline V gene data show CDR1 as SGHAT and CDR2 as FQNNGV.

The chain carries TRBV6-5 and TRBJ1-5; 10 nucleotides align to TRBD1. CDR1 is MNHEY, CDR2 SVGAGI, per germline. V trimming: 5 bases; J trimming: 5 bases; junction bases outside the gene matches: 6. This CDR3 contains 15 residues. CDR3 loop: CASSLSGTGDQPQHF. CDR3 DNA sequence: TGTGCCAGCAGTCTCTCCGGGACAGGGGATCAGCCCCAGCATTTT.

The chain recombines TRBV14 with TRBJ2-5, with no clear D. V was trimmed by 1 base and J by 1 base, leaving 7 bases between them. The CDR3 is made up of 14 amino acids. Germline assignment: CDR1 SGHDN and CDR2 FVKESK. Written as DNA, the CDR3 is TGTGCCAGCAGCCAAGTGTTCGGCCAAGAGACCCAGTACTTC. Translated: CASSQVFGQETQYF.

The CDR3 sequence is CATSRGHSGNTIYF. Written as DNA, the CDR3 is TGTGCCACCAGCAGGGGACACTCTGGAAACACCATATATTTT. The chain carries TRBV15 and TRBJ1-3; a possible D gene is TRBD1 (6 bases). V was shortened by 3 bases and J by 0 bases, with 6 bases between the two germline ends. The V gene's germline CDR1 is LNHNV and CDR2 YYDKDF (reference sequence). The CDR3 sequence is 14 residues long.

The chain joins TRBV4-3 to TRBJ2-2; D gene ambiguous. The germline V and J ends were trimmed by 0 bases and 5 bases, with 7 bases remaining between them. Germline CDR1 is LGHNA and CDR2 is YSLEER. The CDR3 sequence is 14 residues long. The CDR3 here is CASSQERRTGELFF. For the CDR3, the DNA is TGCGCCAGCAGCCAAGAACGGAGAACCGGGGAGCTGTTTTTT.

In its sample, this clone was seen a few times. The V and J genes are TRBV7-8 and TRBJ2-7; TRBD1 matches 7 bases. The CDR3 is 14 amino acids. V was clipped by 5 bases and J by 1 base; unmatched bases: 5. Germline V gene data show CDR1 as SGHVS and CDR2 as FQNEAQ. The chain's CDR3 is CASSKTGKSYEQYF. The CDR3 DNA reads as TGTGCCAGCAGCAAGACAGGGAAGTCCTACGAGCAGTACTTC.